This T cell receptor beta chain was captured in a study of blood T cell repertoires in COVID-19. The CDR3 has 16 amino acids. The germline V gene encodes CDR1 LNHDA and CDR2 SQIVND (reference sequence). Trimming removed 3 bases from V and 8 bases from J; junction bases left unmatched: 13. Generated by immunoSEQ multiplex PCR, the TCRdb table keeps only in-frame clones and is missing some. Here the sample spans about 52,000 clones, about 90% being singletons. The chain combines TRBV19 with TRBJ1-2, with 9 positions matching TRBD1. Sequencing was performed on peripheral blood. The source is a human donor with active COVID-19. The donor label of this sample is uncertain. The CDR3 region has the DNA TGTGCCAGTAGTATCCTCTTCACAGGGGGCGCAAGAGGCTACACCTTC. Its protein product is CASSILFTGGARGYTF.